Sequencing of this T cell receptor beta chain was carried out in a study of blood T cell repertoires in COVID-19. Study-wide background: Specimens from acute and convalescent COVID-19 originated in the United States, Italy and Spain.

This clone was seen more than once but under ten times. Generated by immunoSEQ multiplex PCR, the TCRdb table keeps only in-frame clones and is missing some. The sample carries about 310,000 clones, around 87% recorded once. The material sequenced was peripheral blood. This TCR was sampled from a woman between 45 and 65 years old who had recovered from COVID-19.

DNA of the CDR3: TGTGCCAGCAGCTTACGGGGAGGGGATGGCACAGATACGCAGTATTTT. Translated, it gives CASSLRGGDGTDTQYF. The chain has TRBV5-5 and TRBJ2-3, with 7 bases aligning to TRBD2. Germline CDR1 and CDR2: SGHKS and YYEKEE (reference sequence). This CDR3 is built from 16 residues. The junction had 7 bases not matched to a gene; V was cut back by 2 bases and J by 1 base.